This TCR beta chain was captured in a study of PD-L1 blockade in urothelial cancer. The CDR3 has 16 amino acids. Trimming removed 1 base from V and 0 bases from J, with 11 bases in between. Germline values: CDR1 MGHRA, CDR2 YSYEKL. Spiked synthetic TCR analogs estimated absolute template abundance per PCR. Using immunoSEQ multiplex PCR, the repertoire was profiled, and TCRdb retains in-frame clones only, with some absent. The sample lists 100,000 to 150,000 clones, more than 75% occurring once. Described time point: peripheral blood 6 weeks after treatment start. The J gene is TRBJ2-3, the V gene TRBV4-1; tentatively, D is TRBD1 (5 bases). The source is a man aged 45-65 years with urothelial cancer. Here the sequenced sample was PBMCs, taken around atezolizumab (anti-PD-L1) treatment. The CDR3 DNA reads TGCGCCAGCAGCCAAGTTCAGGGAACTAGCACAGATACGCAGTATTTT. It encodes CASSQVQGTSTDTQYF.